A single sample gave rise to the 18 T cell receptor beta chains below, sequenced in a study of cytomegalovirus exposure and HLA in healthy donors. PCR used 60 Vbeta primers and 13 Jbeta primers. Profiling relied on immunoSEQ multiplex PCR, and the TCRdb table lists in-frame clones only, not all of them. The table records some 90,000 clones, less than 80% of them present only once. Sequencing was performed on PBMCs. These receptors were obtained from a boy between 10 and 17 years old in good health and CMV-seropositive.

J is TRBJ2-7 and V is TRBV4-3; D gene uncertain. CDR3 size: 15 residues. V was shortened by 0 bases and J by 0 bases, with 9 bases between the two germline ends. Germline V lookup: CDR1 LGHNA, CDR2 YSLEER. The CDR3 region is CASSQETHSSYEQYF. The CDR3 DNA is TGCGCCAGCAGCCAAGAAACTCACAGCTCCTACGAGCAGTACTTC.

This sequence joins TRBV6-1 and TRBJ2-7; the D is unclear. The CDR3 contains 11 residues. Trimming removed 8 bases from V and 1 base from J, with 6 bases in between. Germline V gives CDR1 MNHNS, CDR2 SASEGT. The DNA of the CDR3 is TGTGCCAGCGGGCAGTCCTACGAGCAGTACTTC. Translation gives CASGQSYEQYF.

V is TRBV6-1 and J is TRBJ2-7; unclear D gene. CDR1 is MNHNS and CDR2 is SASEGT in the germline V gene. The V end was cut by 2 bases, the J end by 0 bases, with 11 bases between. The CDR3 contains 15 residues. Here the CDR3 DNA reads TGTGCCAGCAGTGAAAGTCAGGCGTCCTCCTACGAGCAGTACTTC. This codes for CASSESQASSYEQYF.

As DNA, the CDR3 is TGTGCCAGCAGCTTAAAAGGGACAGGGGGCGAAGATACGCAGTATTTT. Protein: CASSLKGTGGEDTQYF. V usage is TRBV11-2 and J usage is TRBJ2-3, with 12 bases matching TRBD1. This CDR3 contains 16 residues. With V trimmed by 2 bases and J by 5 bases, 5 bases remained unmatched. CDR1 and CDR2 (germline): SGHAT, FQNNGV.

V usage is TRBV6-5 and J usage is TRBJ1-2, with D perhaps TRBD1 (6 bases). Germline V gives CDR1 MNHEY, CDR2 SVGAGI. The CDR3 extends over 12 amino acids. V lost 9 bases, J lost 10 bases, and 18 bases lay in between. This CDR3 reads CASRDRITIYTF. The CDR3 nucleotides are TGTGCCAGTAGAGACAGGATTACTATCTACACCTTC.

The chain combines TRBV9 with TRBJ1-6, with D unclear. The V gene's germline CDR1 is SGDLS and CDR2 YYNGEE. V was cut by 4 bases and J by 7 bases, with 15 bases left in between. CDR3 length: 15 residues. DNA for the CDR3: TGTGCCAGCAGCCCTTCGATAGATCACAATTCACCCCTCCACTTT. Its translation: CASSPSIDHNSPLHF. The full variable domain, its missing parts supplied by reference TRBV9 and TRBJ1-6, is DSGVTQTPKHLITATGQRVTLRCSPRSGDLSVYWYQQSLDQGLQFLIQYYNGEERAKGNILERFSAQQFPDLHSELNLSSLELGDSALYFCASSPSIDHNSPLHFGNGTRLTVT.

The chain has TRBV28 and TRBJ2-1; D possibly corresponds to TRBD1 (5 bases). V was clipped by 7 bases and J by 5 bases, with 24 bases between them. The germline gives CDR1 MDHEN, CDR2 SYDVKM. This CDR3 contains 17 residues. CDR3 protein: CASTRSGFIMRNNEQFF. CDR3 bases: TGTGCCAGCACTCGGTCAGGGTTTATCATGCGGAACAATGAGCAGTTCTTC.

The chain joins TRBV19 to TRBJ1-1; D call uncertain. The CDR3 extends over 13 amino acids. V shed 3 bases and J shed 1 base, with 6 bases lying between them. CDR1 is LNHDA and CDR2 is SQIVND in the germline V gene (reference sequence). The CDR3 coding sequence is TGTGCCAGTAGTATTGGAGAGAACACTGAAGCTTTCTTT. It translates to CASSIGENTEAFF.

J is TRBJ2-7 and V is TRBV6-5; D is ambiguous. Per germline, CDR1 MNHEY and CDR2 SVGAGI. Trimming removed 6 bases from V and 4 bases from J, with 16 bases in between. CDR3 length equals 14 residues. The CDR3 is CASRKTDEEYEQYF. The CDR3 DNA follows: TGTGCCAGCAGGAAGACGGATGAGGAGTACGAGCAGTACTTC.

The chain uses TRBV16 and TRBJ1-1, with unresolved D. Per germline, CDR1 KGHSY and CDR2 FQNENV. The ends were cut back, 4 bases at V and 3 bases at J, with 15 bases in the middle. The length of the CDR3 is 15 residues. The CDR3 here is CASSRGTGYHTEAFF. In DNA, the CDR3 is TGTGCCAGCAGCCGAGGAACCGGGTACCACACTGAAGCTTTCTTT. Supplemented by reference TRBV16 and TRBJ1-1, the full variable domain reads GEEVAQTPKHLVRGEGQKAKLYCAPIKGHSYVFWYQQVLKNEFKFLISFQNENVFDETGMPKERFSAKCLPNSPCSLEIQATKLEDSAVYFCASSRGTGYHTEAFFGQGTRLTVV.

This chain connects TRBV6-1 to TRBJ1-5, with 8 bases lining up with TRBD1. Germline assignment: CDR1 MNHNS and CDR2 SASEGT. The CDR3 has 18 amino acids. The ends lost 1 base at V and 2 bases at J; junction bases unmatched: 10. For the CDR3, the DNA is TGTGCCAGCAGTGAAGATGGCAGGGGGCGCATGGGCAATCAGCCCCAGCATTTT. It encodes CASSEDGRGRMGNQPQHF.

The chain employs TRBV2 and TRBJ1-5; 9 positions match TRBD1. CDR3 length: 16 residues. Germline CDR1 reads SNHLY; CDR2 reads FYNNEI. V lost 5 bases, J lost 3 bases, and 8 bases stayed unmatched. The CDR3: CASSPGTGSFNQPQHF. In nucleotides, the CDR3 is TGTGCCAGCAGTCCCGGGACAGGGAGTTTCAATCAGCCCCAGCATTTT.

The chain uses TRBV9 and TRBJ2-1; D is perhaps TRBD2 (6 bases). V lost 6 bases and J 8 bases, leaving 18 bases between the germline ends. The germline gives CDR1 SGDLS, CDR2 YYNGEE. CDR3 size: 14 residues. The CDR3: CASKPGVSKDEQFF. The CDR3 bases are TGTGCCAGCAAACCGGGAGTAAGTAAGGATGAGCAGTTCTTC.

This clone was detected once. The rearrangement uses TRBV7-9 and TRBJ2-1; D is undetermined. Trimming cost V 5 bases and J 7 bases, with 21 bases left between them. Germline V gene data show CDR1 as SEHNR and CDR2 as FQNEAQ (reference sequence). This CDR3 is 16 amino acids long. For the CDR3, the DNA is TGTGCCAGCAGCCACCATGACTCGATTGTGGTGAATGAGCAGTTCTTC. Amino acids: CASSHHDSIVVNEQFF.

The chain recombines TRBV5-1 with TRBJ2-2; no clear D gene. This CDR3 region has 15 residues. In germline, CDR1 is SGHRS, CDR2 YFSETQ. V was pared by 0 bases and J by 3 bases, with 9 bases between. DNA for the CDR3: TGCGCCAGCAGCTTGGGGCTGTTGGACACCGGGGAGCTGTTTTTT. Residues: CASSLGLLDTGELFF.

DNA for the CDR3: TGTGCCAGCAGCTTCTTAGACAGCATTAATGAAAAACTGTTTTTT. Its protein is CASSFLDSINEKLFF. The chain links TRBV5-6 to TRBJ1-4, with D perhaps TRBD1 (5 bases). CDR3 length equals 15 residues. Trimming cost V 2 bases and J 4 bases, with 12 bases left between them. Germline V gene data show CDR1 as SGHDT and CDR2 as YYEEEE.

This clone was picked up a small number of times. The gene calls are TRBV27 and TRBJ1-5; no clear D gene. The CDR3 loop spans 13 amino acids. Trimming shortened V by 6 bases and J by 6 bases, and 12 bases separated the two germline ends. Germline V CDR1 and CDR2: MNHEY, SMNVEV (reference sequence). For the CDR3, the DNA is TGTGCCAGCAGCTCGGGGTCCTCTCAGCCCCAGCATTTT. Amino acid sequence: CASSSGSSQPQHF.

The chain joins TRBV27 to TRBJ2-3; 9 bases fit TRBD1. The trim removed 5 bases at V and 2 bases at J, leaving 14 bases unmatched. The germline gives CDR1 MNHEY, CDR2 SMNVEV (reference sequence). There are 18 residues in the CDR3. The CDR3 loop reads CASSPQPWTGAITDTQYF. The DNA of the CDR3 is TGTGCCAGCAGTCCCCAACCGTGGACAGGGGCCATCACAGATACGCAGTATTTT.